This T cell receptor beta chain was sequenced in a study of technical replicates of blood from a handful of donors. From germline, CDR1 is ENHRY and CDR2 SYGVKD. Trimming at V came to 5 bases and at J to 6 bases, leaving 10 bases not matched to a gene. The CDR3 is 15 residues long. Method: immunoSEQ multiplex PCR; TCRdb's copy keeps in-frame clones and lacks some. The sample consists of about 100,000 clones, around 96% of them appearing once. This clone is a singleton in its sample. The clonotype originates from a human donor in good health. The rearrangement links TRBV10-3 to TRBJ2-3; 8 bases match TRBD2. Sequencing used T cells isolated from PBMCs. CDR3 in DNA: TGTGCCATCAGTTCGTCAACCAGCGGGGGCGATACGCAGTATTTT. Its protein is CAISSSTSGGDTQYF.